The source of this TCR beta chain is a study of low-dose radiotherapy and immunotherapy resistance in tumors. Study context: Doses of 0.5 Gy per fraction every 2 weeks, totaling 6.5 Gy, went to Cohort 1. The study gave Cohort 2 1 Gy per fraction every two weeks, totaling 13 Gy over 26 weeks. Both drugs were delivered intravenously to patients (nivolumab 240 mg every two weeks and ipilimumab 1 mg/kg every six weeks). Dosing of intravenous cyclophosphamide at 200 mg/m2 occurred every two weeks and took place one day prior to radiation and immunotherapy.

This clonotype was detected ten times or more. V lost 2 bases to trimming and J lost 4 bases, with 9 bases between them. CDR1 SNHLY and CDR2 FYNNEI come from the germline V gene. The CDR3 length is 14 residues. Alpha and beta chains were covered, as first-strand cDNA relied on TRAV- and TRBV-specific primers. TCRs were amplified for approximately 21 PCR cycles with a constant-region primer and V-primer adapter. One entry per CDR3 protein results from TCRdb running MiXCR on the reads. The sample includes 65,000 to 95,000 distinct CDR3 sequences, about 20% seen only once; the top ten take approximately 6%. Regarding time point: before trial treatment.

The specimen comprised PBMCs, sampled before treatment. The sequence came from a male donor with prostate cancer. The chain combines TRBV2 with TRBJ1-3; D call uncertain. The CDR3 region is CASSEPRAGNTIYF. The CDR3 region has the DNA TGTGCCAGCAGTGAACCCCGAGCCGGAAACACCATATATTTT.